The 2 T cell receptor beta chains listed next were all sequenced from one sample in a study of cytomegalovirus exposure and HLA in healthy donors. PCR involved 60 Vbeta and 13 Jbeta primers. Measured with immunoSEQ multiplex PCR; TCRdb has only the in-frame clones, and not every one. Found here are under 150,000 clones, about 64% of them singletons; the top ten hold about 8.5%. The sample comprised PBMCs. The receptors come from a man between 18 and 35 years old in good health and CMV-seropositive.

The sample holds one count of this clone. The chain has TRBV10-2 and TRBJ2-2; 9 bases fit TRBD2. Germline assignment: CDR1 WSHSY and CDR2 SAAADI. This CDR3 comprises 15 residues. J lost 4 bases, V lost 4 bases, and 4 bases had no gene match. The CDR3 protein is CASSVGRGGTGELFF. The CDR3 DNA sequence: TGCGCCAGCAGTGTGGGGCGGGGGGGCACCGGGGAGCTGTTTTTT.

This rearrangement joins TRBV27 to TRBJ2-3; maybe TRBD1 (5 bases). The CDR3 is 14 residues long. V lost 3 bases and J lost 1, with 8 bases in between. Germline lookup yields CDR1 MNHEY and CDR2 SMNVEV (reference sequence). The CDR3 DNA is TGTGCCAGCAGTTTTTGGGGCGGCACAGATACGCAGTATTTT. Its protein product is CASSFWGGTDTQYF.